This TCR beta chain was found in a study of OX40 agonist ivuxolimab in advanced cancers. Overall study context: The patients got ivuxolimab, which is an agonistic anti-OX40 (CD134) antibody. Having had anti-PD-1, anti-PD-L1 or anti-CTLA-4 therapy before was allowed, and about 42% had some. Study observations and caveats: Partly responding patients at 0.1-3.0 mg/kg showed some of the smallest clonal expansion. Some patients who did not respond also had low normalized T-cell clonal expansion.

The V end lost 3 bases, the J end lost 5 bases, and 8 bases lay between the germline ends. This CDR3 has 13 residues. Germline loops: CDR1 LNHDA, CDR2 SQIVND (reference sequence). Assay used: immunoSEQ multiplex PCR; TCRdb lists only in-frame clones, some missing. This sample yields 25,000 to 35,000 clones, of which roughly 87% are seen a single time; 15% belongs to the top ten. With respect to this clone: The target antigen is unknown.

The TCR comes from an adult with an advanced solid tumor such as melanoma, head and neck, liver or kidney cancer. The V call is TRBV19, the J call TRBJ1-5, with no clear D. This specimen was CD4+ or CD8+ T cells sorted from blood, taken in a trial of the OX40 agonist ivuxolimab. In nucleotides, the CDR3 is TGTGCCAGTAGTATCAGCAATTATCAGCCCCAGCATTTT. It is translated as CASSISNYQPQHF.